The 16 T cell receptor beta chains reported below all come from one sample, sequenced in a study of T cell changes during pregnancy in multiple sclerosis. Measured with immunoSEQ multiplex PCR; TCRdb has only the in-frame clones, and not every one. Of some 70,000 clones in the sample, roughly 91% are singletons; the top ten hold 5.3%. Sequencing used CD8+ T cells from peripheral blood mononuclear cells, obtained before pregnancy. All receptors derive from a female donor with multiple sclerosis, enrolled in a pregnancy study.

J is TRBJ1-2 and V is TRBV19, with 7 bases matching TRBD1. V was clipped by 5 bases and J by 4 bases; unmatched bases: 4. The CDR3 covers 13 residues. The germline CDR1 and CDR2 sequences are LNHDA and SQIVND (reference sequence). The CDR3 loop is CASSLGDSYGYTF. The CDR3, as DNA: TGTGCCAGTAGTTTAGGGGACAGCTATGGCTACACCTTC. Together with reference TRBV19 and TRBJ1-2, the CDR3 gives the full variable domain: DGGITQSPKYLFRKEGQNVTLSCEQNLNHDAMYWYRQDPGQGLRLIYYSQIVNDFQKGDIAEGYSVSREKKESFPLTVTSAQKNPTAFYLCASSLGDSYGYTFGSGTRLTVV.

The V and J genes are TRBV5-1 and TRBJ1-1; D is possibly TRBD1 (5 bases). V dropped 0 bases and J dropped 5 bases, with 11 bases sitting between them. Per germline, CDR1 SGHRS and CDR2 YFSETQ. The CDR3 is 14 amino acids. The CDR3 here is CASSLAGLGTEAFF. CDR3 in DNA: TGCGCCAGCAGCTTGGCAGGGCTGGGAACTGAAGCTTTCTTT.

The chain combines TRBV6-5 with TRBJ2-1; 11 bases fit TRBD2. V shed 0 bases, J shed 8 bases, and the junction held 6 bases outside the gene matches. Germline V CDR1 and CDR2: MNHEY, SVGAGI. This CDR3 spans 16 amino acids. CDR3 bases: TGTGCCAGCAGTTACTCGATTAGCGGGGGGGCCTATGAGCAGTTCTTC. Translation gives CASSYSISGGAYEQFF.

This chain connects TRBV27 to TRBJ2-2, with D perhaps TRBD1 (5 bases). V gave up 8 bases and J gave up 6 bases, with 10 bases separating them. This CDR3 is 12 amino acids long. The germline V gene has CDR1 MNHEY and CDR2 SMNVEV (reference sequence). Here the CDR3 reads CASSGAPGELFF. In DNA, the CDR3 is TGTGCCAGCTCTGGGGCCCCCGGGGAGCTGTTTTTT.

This clone has a handful of counts. This rearrangement joins TRBV4-1 to TRBJ2-7; TRBD1 matches at 9 bases. The trim removed 4 bases at V and 3 bases at J, leaving 4 bases unmatched. CDR3 length: 14 amino acids. The V gene's germline CDR1 is MGHRA and CDR2 YSYEKL. The CDR3 bases are TGCGCCAGCAGCCCGGACAGGGGATTCTACGAGCAGTACTTC. Protein sequence: CASSPDRGFYEQYF.

This chain joins TRBV5-1 and TRBJ2-3; 7 nucleotides match TRBD1. V trimming: 4 bases; J trimming: 3 bases; junction bases outside the gene matches: 14. CDR3 length: 17 residues. Looked up from germline, CDR1 is SGHRS and CDR2 is YFSETQ. CDR3 protein: CASSLEPTGSMTDTQYF. CDR3 DNA: TGCGCCAGCAGCCTCGAGCCGACAGGGTCGATGACAGATACGCAGTATTTT. The variable domain in full, completed from reference TRBV5-1 and TRBJ2-3, reads KAGVTQTPRYLIKTRGQQVTLSCSPISGHRSVSWYQQTPGQGLQFLFEYFSETQRNKGNFPGRFSGRQFSNSRSEMNVSTLELGDSALYLCASSLEPTGSMTDTQYFGPGTRLTVL.

The sample holds one count of this clone. The gene calls are TRBV30 and TRBJ2-5; D is ambiguous. The CDR3 covers 13 residues. Germline V gene sequence: CDR1 GTSNPN, CDR2 SVGIG (reference sequence). V was cut by 0 bases and J by 4 bases, with 9 bases left in between. In nucleotides, the CDR3 is TGTGCCTGGAGTGTTAATCTCCCAGAGACCCAGTACTTC. It translates to CAWSVNLPETQYF.

The chain joins TRBV9 to TRBJ2-7; TRBD2 might be the D (6 bases). Germline CDR1 SGDLS, CDR2 YYNGEE. The CDR3 is made up of 13 amino acids. Trimming left V 3 bases short and J 3 bases short, with 10 bases between. The DNA for the CDR3 is TGTGCCAGCAGCGGACGGGGAGGCTACGAGCAGTACTTC. Its protein is CASSGRGGYEQYF.

This sequence joins TRBV27 and TRBJ2-3; D remains ambiguous. The V gene lost 5 bases and the J gene lost 5 bases, with 8 bases spanning the gap. The CDR3 runs 12 residues. Germline values: CDR1 MNHEY, CDR2 SMNVEV (reference sequence). The CDR3 region has the DNA TGTGCCAGCAGTAAAACCGGAGATACGCAGTATTTT. Its protein product is CASSKTGDTQYF.

This chain links TRBV10-3 with TRBJ1-2; D is uncertain. This CDR3 comprises 15 residues. The V gene's germline CDR1 is ENHRY and CDR2 SYGVKD. The germline V and J ends were trimmed by 2 bases and 2 bases, with 12 bases remaining between them. The CDR3 DNA is TGTGCCATCAGTGAGCCAAACCTCGGGAACTATGGCTACACCTTC. Translation gives CAISEPNLGNYGYTF.

The genes are TRBV7-3 and TRBJ1-1, with D possibly matching TRBD1 (5 bases). V was clipped by 0 bases and J by 5 bases, with 10 bases between them. The CDR3 has 14 residues. Germline V gene data show CDR1 as SGHTA and CDR2 as FQGTGA. CDR3 loop: CASSLTGLGTEAFF. DNA for the CDR3: TGTGCCAGCAGCTTAACGGGACTCGGGACTGAAGCTTTCTTT.

This rearrangement joins TRBV13 to TRBJ2-7, with 8 bases matching TRBD2. The CDR3 is made up of 18 amino acids. V was pared by 1 base and J by 2 bases, with 13 bases of the junction left unmatched. In germline, CDR1 is PRHDT, CDR2 FYEKMQ (reference sequence). The CDR3 loop is CASSLERGSGTVTYEQYF. In nucleotides, the CDR3 is TGTGCCAGCAGCTTAGAGCGGGGGAGTGGGACTGTGACCTACGAGCAGTACTTC.

The rearrangement uses TRBV6-1 and TRBJ1-2, with unresolved D. Germline lookup yields CDR1 MNHNS and CDR2 SASEGT. The CDR3 runs to 13 residues. V lost 8 bases and J lost 4, with 14 bases in between. The chain's CDR3 is CASGGPTVYGYTF. In DNA form, the CDR3 reads TGTGCCAGCGGTGGTCCTACCGTCTATGGCTACACCTTC.

The chain employs TRBV7-8 and TRBJ2-3; 9 bases fit TRBD2. This CDR3 contains 18 residues. Trimming cost V 4 bases and J 4 bases; bases outside gene matches: 15. Germline CDR1 SGHVS, CDR2 FQNEAQ. CDR3 nucleotides: TGTGCCAGCAGCTCAGGGGCCTTGCGCGGGGGGGCCTCAGATACGCAGTATTTT. It yields the protein CASSSGALRGGASDTQYF.

This clone came up once. The chain is built from TRBV27 and TRBJ1-5, with 8 positions matching TRBD1. With V trimmed by 2 bases and J by 1 base, 4 bases remained unmatched. CDR1 is MNHEY, CDR2 SMNVEV, per germline (reference sequence). The CDR3 spans 16 residues. CDR3 sequence (DNA): TGTGCCAGCAGTTTAAGCAGGGGGCTAAGCAATCAGCCCCAGCATTTT. As protein: CASSLSRGLSNQPQHF.

The chain links TRBV2 to TRBJ2-7; D uncertain. Germline loops: CDR1 SNHLY, CDR2 FYNNEI. The CDR3 sequence is 12 residues long. Between the trimmed V and J ends, which lost 7 bases and 1 base, there was a span of 8 bases. DNA for the CDR3: TGTGCCAGCAAGGCAGGATCCTACGAGCAGTACTTC. Protein: CASKAGSYEQYF. The complete variable domain, with remaining parts taken from reference TRBV2 and TRBJ2-7, reads EPEVTQTPSHQVTQMGQEVILRCVPISNHLYFYWYRQILGQKVEFLVSFYNNEISEKSEIFDDQFSVERPDGSNFTLKIRSTKLEDSAMYFCASKAGSYEQYFGPGTRLTVT.